These T cell receptor beta chains were read from a single sample in a study of PD-1 blockade in classical Hodgkin lymphoma. Sequencing was performed with immunoSEQ multiplex PCR; in TCRdb, only in-frame clones are kept and a portion is missing. The data contain 10,000 or so clones, roughly 84% of them singletons. The starting material was CD4+ T cells from blood, obtained before the fourth cycle of nivolumab. These receptors all stem from a human donor with classical Hodgkin lymphoma. The CDR3 runs from the conserved cysteine through the conserved F or W. D genes are given only for firm matches. Only part of the rows carry a size: once, few, many, or a class if the clone is expanded.

>TRBV2|NA|TRBD1|TRBJ1-1
TGTGCCAGCTGCCGGGACAGTTACACTGAAGCTTTCTTT
CASCRDSYTEAFF
>TRBV20-1|NA|NA|TRBJ2-1
TGCAGTGCTAGACATGAGCAGTTCTTC
CSARHEQFF
>TRBV7-8|few|NA|TRBJ1-2
TGTGCCAGCAGCTTAGAAGGCGGGACGGGCTACACCTTC
CASSLEGGTGYTF
>TRBV14|NA|NA|TRBJ2-7
TGTGCCAGCAGCCAAGATGTCTTTTCCTACGAGCAGTACTTC
CASSQDVFSYEQYF
>TRBV5-1|NA|NA|TRBJ2-1
TGCGCCAGCAGCTTGAACCCGGCGTACAATGAGCAGTTCTTC
CASSLNPAYNEQFF
>TRBV19|NA|NA|TRBJ2-1
TGTGCCAGTAGTATAGGAGGACCGAGCTCCTACAATGAGCAGTTCTTC
CASSIGGPSSYNEQFF
>TRBV6-5|few|NA|TRBJ1-5
TGTGCCAGCGGTTCCCCTGGTCAGCCCCAGCATTTT
CASGSPGQPQHF
>TRBV9|NA|NA|TRBJ2-7
TGTGCCAGCAGCGTAGCTCCCCAGTACGAGCAGTACTTC
CASSVAPQYEQYF
>TRBV12-5|NA|TRBD1|TRBJ1-1
TGTGCTAGTGCCAGAGGGACAGCAGAAGCTTTCTTT
CASARGTAEAFF
>TRBV30|NA|TRBD1|TRBJ1-5
TGTGCCTGGAATGGACAGGGGCCCTTCGATCAGCCCCAGCATTTT
CAWNGQGPFDQPQHF
>TRBV4-3|NA|NA|TRBJ1-1
TGCGCCAGCAGCCAAGGTCCCGGTTTTTTGCGTACTGAAGCTTTCTTT
CASSQGPGFLRTEAFF
>TRBV7-9|NA|TRBD1|TRBJ2-7
TGTGCCAGCAGCCCGGCGGGACAGGGACCCTACGAGCAGTACTTC
CASSPAGQGPYEQYF
>TRBV27|NA|TRBD1|TRBJ2-1
TGTGCCAGCAGTAAGACAGGGAACCCCTACAATGAGCAGTTCTTC
CASSKTGNPYNEQFF
>TRBV2|NA|NA|TRBJ2-3
TGTGCCAGCAGTGAGGCAGATACGCAGTATTTT
CASSEADTQYF
>TRBV4-1|NA|NA|TRBJ2-3
TGCGCCAGCAGCCAAGTCGACTTAGGGTTCACAGATACGCAGTATTTT
CASSQVDLGFTDTQYF
>TRBV5-5|NA|TRBD1|TRBJ2-1
TGTGCCAGCAGCCTGACAGGGGGCTCCTACAATGAGCAGTTCTTC
CASSLTGGSYNEQFF
>TRBV4-3|NA|NA|TRBJ2-1
TGCGCCAGCAGCCAAGAAAGACCTAGCTCCTACAATGAGCAGTTCTTC
CASSQERPSSYNEQFF
>TRBV2|NA|NA|TRBJ2-3
TGTGCCAGCTCCATCGGAGTTACTAGCACAGATACGCAGTATTTT
CASSIGVTSTDTQYF
>TRBV7-2|few|NA|TRBJ2-7
TGTGCCAGCAGCTTAGATGGGGGGAGTCGGTCCTACGAGCAGTACTTC
CASSLDGGSRSYEQYF
>TRBV7-3|NA|TRBD1|TRBJ1-2
TGTGCCAGCAGCTCCGGACAGGGCTATGGCTACACCTTC
CASSSGQGYGYTF
>TRBV9|NA|TRBD1|TRBJ2-1
TGTGCCAGCAGCCCTCCGGGACAGGCTTCCGTTAATGAGCAGTTCTTC
CASSPPGQASVNEQFF
>TRBV5-1|NA|TRBD2|TRBJ2-5
TGCGCCAGCAGCCCAGGACTAGAAGAGACCCAGTACTTC
CASSPGLEETQYF
>TRBV30|once|NA|TRBJ1-1
TGTGCCTGGGGGGTGAACACTGAAGCTTTCTTT
CAWGVNTEAFF
>TRBV7-3|NA|NA|TRBJ2-1
TGTGCCAGCAGCTCCACGGGGCCCTCCTACAATGAGCAGTTCTTC
CASSSTGPSYNEQFF
>TRBV11-2|NA|NA|TRBJ2-2
TGTGCCAGCAGCTTAACCCAGCGGACCTCCACCGGGGAGCTGTTTTTT
CASSLTQRTSTGELFF
>TRBV28|NA|TRBD1|TRBJ1-2
TGTGCCAGCAGTTTGCGGAGGGGGCCCGATGGCTACACCTTC
CASSLRRGPDGYTF
>TRBV4-3|NA|NA|TRBJ1-2
TGCGCCAGCAGCCCTTGGACAGCCTATGGCTACACCTTC
CASSPWTAYGYTF
>TRBV28|NA|NA|TRBJ2-7
TGTGCCAGCACCCCGGGGCAGGGGAGCTCCTACGAGCAGTACTTC
CASTPGQGSSYEQYF
>TRBV6-1|NA|NA|TRBJ2-5
TGTGCCAGCATAGGACGGTTTCCCCCAGAGACCCAGTACTTC
CASIGRFPPETQYF
>TRBV10-1|NA|NA|TRBJ2-6
TGCGCCAAAGGAACCCCAGGGCACGGGGCCAACGTCCTGACTTTC
CAKGTPGHGANVLTF
>TRBV19|NA|NA|TRBJ1-2
TGTGCCAGTAGTATGCGATGGGGGGTAGAGACTAACTATGGCTACACCTTC
CASSMRWGVETNYGYTF
>TRBV2|few|TRBD1|TRBJ1-5
TGTGCCAGCAGCGGACAGGGCGGCAATCAGCCCCAGCATTTT
CASSGQGGNQPQHF
>TRBV11-2|NA|TRBD1|TRBJ2-4
TGTGCCAGCAGCACCACGGACAGGGGCATTCAGTACTTC
CASSTTDRGIQYF
>TRBV7-2|NA|TRBD1|TRBJ2-7
TGTGCCAGCAGCTTAGGACAGGGGGCCTGGGAGCAGTACTTC
CASSLGQGAWEQYF
>TRBV30|NA|TRBD1|TRBJ1-2
TGTGCCTCCCGTAGGGACAGATATGGCTACACCTTC
CASRRDRYGYTF
>TRBV4-3|NA|NA|TRBJ2-1
TGCGCCAGCAGCCAAGAGGTCTGGAATGAGCAGTTCTTC
CASSQEVWNEQFF
>TRBV15|NA|NA|TRBJ1-2
TGTGCCACCAGCAGAGATATAGCTAACTATGGCTACACCTTC
CATSRDIANYGYTF
>TRBV6-5|NA|NA|TRBJ1-1
TGTGCCAGCAGTTACTCTCAAGGGGGAACCACTGAAGCTTTCTTT
CASSYSQGGTTEAFF
>TRBV10-3|NA|TRBD1|TRBJ2-5
TGTGCCATCAGTGATGCTTGGACAGGGCAGGGGGACGATAAAGAGACCCAGTACTTC
CAISDAWTGQGDDKETQYF
>TRBV7-9|NA|TRBD2|TRBJ2-7
TGTGCCAGCAGCTTAGGGGGAGGGTGGGGCTACGAGCAGTACTTC
CASSLGGGWGYEQYF
>TRBV6-4|NA|NA|TRBJ1-2
TGTGCCAGCAGTGAAGGAGGTGGCTACACCTTC
CASSEGGGYTF
>TRBV11-3|few|NA|TRBJ1-1
TGTGCCAGCAGCTATTCCTTGAACACTGAAGCTTTCTTT
CASSYSLNTEAFF
>TRBV6-5|once|NA|TRBJ2-1
TGTGCCAGCAGTTCCCCTAGTCTTAATGAGCAGTTCTTC
CASSSPSLNEQFF
>TRBV19|NA|NA|TRBJ2-2
TGTGCCAGTACCTCGGGGACCGGGGAGCTGTTTTTT
CASTSGTGELFF
>TRBV7-2|NA|NA|TRBJ1-1
TGTGCCAGCAGCTTGTCGATGGTGAACACTGAAGCTTTCTTT
CASSLSMVNTEAFF
>TRBV7-2|NA|TRBD1|TRBJ2-5
TGTGCCAGCAGCTTGTCACAGGGGGCCGGCCAAGAGACCCAGTACTTC
CASSLSQGAGQETQYF
>TRBV4-3|NA|NA|TRBJ2-4
TGCGCCAGCAGCCAAGATAGGTTTTCCAAAAACATTCAGTACTTC
CASSQDRFSKNIQYF
>TRBV11-3|NA|TRBD1|TRBJ2-3
TGTGCCAGCAGCTTAGGAGACAGGGCTAGCACAGATACGCAGTATTTT
CASSLGDRASTDTQYF
>TRBV28|NA|NA|TRBJ1-6
TGTGCCAGCAGTCGCACGTCACCCCTCCACTTT
CASSRTSPLHF